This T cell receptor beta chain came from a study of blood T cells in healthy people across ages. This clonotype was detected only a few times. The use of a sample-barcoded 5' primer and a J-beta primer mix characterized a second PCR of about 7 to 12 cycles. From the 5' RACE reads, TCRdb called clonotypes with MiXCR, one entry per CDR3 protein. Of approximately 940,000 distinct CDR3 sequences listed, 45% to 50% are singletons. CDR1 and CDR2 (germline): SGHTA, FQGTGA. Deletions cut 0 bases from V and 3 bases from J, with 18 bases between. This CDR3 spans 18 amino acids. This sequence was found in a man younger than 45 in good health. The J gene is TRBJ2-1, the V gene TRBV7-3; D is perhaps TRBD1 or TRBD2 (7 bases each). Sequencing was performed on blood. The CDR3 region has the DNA TGTGCCAGCAGCTTAACGGGGGGGAGTGGGACAGTCTACAATGAGCAGTTCTTC. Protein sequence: CASSLTGGSGTVYNEQFF.